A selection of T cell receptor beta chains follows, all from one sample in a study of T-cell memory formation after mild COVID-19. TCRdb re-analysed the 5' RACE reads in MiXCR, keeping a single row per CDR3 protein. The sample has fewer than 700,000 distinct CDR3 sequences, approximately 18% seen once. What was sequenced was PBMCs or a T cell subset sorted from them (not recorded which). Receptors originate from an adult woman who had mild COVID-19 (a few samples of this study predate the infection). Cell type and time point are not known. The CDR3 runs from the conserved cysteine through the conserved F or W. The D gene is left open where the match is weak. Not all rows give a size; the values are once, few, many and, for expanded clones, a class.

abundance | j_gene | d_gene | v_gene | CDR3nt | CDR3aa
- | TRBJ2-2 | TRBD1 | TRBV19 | TGTGCCACCCGGGGACAGCCGAACACCGGGGAGCTGTTTTTT | CATRGQPNTGELFF
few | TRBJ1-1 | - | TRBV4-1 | TGCGCCAGCAGCCACCCGACGCGGAGCACTGAAGCTTTCTTT | CASSHPTRSTEAFF
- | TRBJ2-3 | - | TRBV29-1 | TGCAGCGTTGAACGTGAGACAGGTCTCACAGATACGCAGTATTTT | CSVERETGLTDTQYF
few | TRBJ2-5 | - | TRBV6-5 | TGTGCCAGCTCCGTTGGGGCGGAGAGGAAAGAGACCCAGTACTTC | CASSVGAERKETQYF
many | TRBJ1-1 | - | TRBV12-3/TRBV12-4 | TGTGCCAGCAGTTTACAGACTGGGAACACTGAAGCTTTCTTT | CASSLQTGNTEAFF
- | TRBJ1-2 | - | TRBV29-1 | TGCAGCGTTGAAGATCAGGCAGGGGATAGGTTTGGCTACACCTTC | CSVEDQAGDRFGYTF
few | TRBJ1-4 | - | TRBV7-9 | TGTGCCAGCAGCTTAAAAAGGACGCGCTACGATGAAAAACTGTTTTTT | CASSLKRTRYDEKLFF
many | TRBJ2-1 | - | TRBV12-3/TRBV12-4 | TGTGCCAGCAGTTCTGACAGACAATCCTACAATGAGCAGTTCTTC | CASSSDRQSYNEQFF
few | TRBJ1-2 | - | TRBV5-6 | TGTGCCAGCAGCTTGTATGGGGGATGGTCCTACACCTTC | CASSLYGGWSYTF
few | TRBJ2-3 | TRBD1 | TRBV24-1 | TGTGCCACCAGTGATATACCGGGACAGGGAGAATCAGATACGCAGTATTTT | CATSDIPGQGESDTQYF
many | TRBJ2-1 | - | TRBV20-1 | TGCAGTGCTAGAGATGTGTCCTCTACTTACAATGAGCAGTTCTTC | CSARDVSSTYNEQFF
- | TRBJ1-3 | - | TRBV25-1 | TGTGCCAGCAGGGGGAATGGAAACACCATATATTTT | CASRGNGNTIYF
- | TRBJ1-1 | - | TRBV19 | TGTGCCAGCCATCCCAGGGTTATGAACACTGAAGCTTTCTTT | CASHPRVMNTEAFF
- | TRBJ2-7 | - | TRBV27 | TGTGCCAGCAGTTCCCCCGATCGCGTATATCCGACTGACGAGCAGTACTTC | CASSSPDRVYPTDEQYF
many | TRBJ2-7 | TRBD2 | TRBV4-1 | TGCGCCAGCAGCCACTTAGCGGGGGCGGCCTACGAGCAGTACTTC | CASSHLAGAAYEQYF
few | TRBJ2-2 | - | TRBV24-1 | TGTGCCACCAGAGAGGTTAACACCGGGGAGCTGTTTTTT | CATREVNTGELFF
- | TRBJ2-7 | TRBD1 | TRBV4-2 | TGTGCCAGCAGCCAAGACCCGCAGGGGGCTTTCTCCTACGAGCAGTACTTC | CASSQDPQGAFSYEQYF
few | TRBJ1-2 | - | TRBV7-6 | TGTGCCAGCAGCCTCCTGGGGGGCGCGGACTATGGCTACACCTTC | CASSLLGGADYGYTF
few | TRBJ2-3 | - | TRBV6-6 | TGTGCCAGCAGGCGATCGCTTGTTGCCGAACGGGGGACAGATACGCAGTATTTT | CASRRSLVAERGTDTQYF
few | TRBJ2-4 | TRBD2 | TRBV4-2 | TGTGCCAGCAGCCAAGATCCGCTAGCGGGAGCAATGGCCAAAAACATTCAGTACTTC | CASSQDPLAGAMAKNIQYF
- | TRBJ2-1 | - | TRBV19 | TGTGCCAGTAGTATTGCGGCTAGTAGCAATGAGCAGTTCTTC | CASSIAASSNEQFF
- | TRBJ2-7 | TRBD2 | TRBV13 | TGTGCCAGCACCGCGAGTCCGACTAGCGGGGGGGCCTTGTACTTC | CASTASPTSGGALYF
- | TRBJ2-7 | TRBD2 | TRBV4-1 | TGCGCCAGCAGCCTCCCGGGGACTAGCGGTGAGCAGTACTTC | CASSLPGTSGEQYF
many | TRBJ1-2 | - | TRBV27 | TGTGCCAGCAGTACCGTAAGGAGCGATAACTATGGCTACACCTTC | CASSTVRSDNYGYTF
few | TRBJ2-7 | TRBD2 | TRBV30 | TGTGCCTGGAGTGTGCGGGAGCTGTACTTC | CAWSVRELYF
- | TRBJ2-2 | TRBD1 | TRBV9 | TGTGCCAGCAGCCTTCTGGGACAGGGGACGAACACCGGGGAGCTGTTTTTT | CASSLLGQGTNTGELFF
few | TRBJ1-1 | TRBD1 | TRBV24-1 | TGTGCCACCAGTGAATCCGGGACAGGATTCACTGAAGCTTTCTTT | CATSESGTGFTEAFF
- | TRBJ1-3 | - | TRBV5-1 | TGCGCCAGCAGCTTGACAGGGATTCGGTCTGGAAACACCATATATTTT | CASSLTGIRSGNTIYF
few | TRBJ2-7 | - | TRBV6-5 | TGTGCCAGCAGCCCCGGAGCCCCGACCTACGAGCAGTACTTC | CASSPGAPTYEQYF
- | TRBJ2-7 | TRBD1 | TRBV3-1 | TGTGCCAGCAGCCAAGATCCGTTTAGGGGGCGCCCCTACGAGCAGTACTTC | CASSQDPFRGRPYEQYF
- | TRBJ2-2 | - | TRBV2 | TGTGCCAGCAGCGGACAGTTCCCCGGGGAGCTGTTTTTT | CASSGQFPGELFF
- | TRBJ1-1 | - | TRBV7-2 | TGTGCCAGCAGCTTAGTGTTTTCCCGGGATACTGAAGCTTTCTTT | CASSLVFSRDTEAFF
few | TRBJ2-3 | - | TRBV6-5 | TGTGCCAGCACCAAATTGAGGGAATCTACAGATACGCAGTATTTT | CASTKLRESTDTQYF
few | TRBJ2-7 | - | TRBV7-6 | TGTGCCAGCAGCTTAGTGGGGGGCCAGACCTACGAGCAGTACTTC | CASSLVGGQTYEQYF
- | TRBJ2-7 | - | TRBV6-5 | TGTGCCAGCAGTTACTCGTTTGCACAGGGAATTGGCGGCGAGCAGTACTTC | CASSYSFAQGIGGEQYF
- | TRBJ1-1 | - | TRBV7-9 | TGTGCCAGCAGCCCCGGTGGAGCTTTCTTT | CASSPGGAFF